This T cell receptor (beta chain) was found in a study of T-cell memory formation after mild COVID-19. Study details: For the most part, TCR clusters were specific to one donor.

This clonotype was picked up a small number of times. Its target is not known. In TCRdb, the 5' RACE reads were re-called with MiXCR into one record per CDR3 protein. The sample records about 210,000 distinct CDR3 sequences, over 9.5% being singletons. The V gene lost 6 bases and the J gene lost 8 bases, with 10 bases spanning the gap. The CDR3 sequence is 12 residues long. Germline V gene lookup returns CDR1 MNHNY and CDR2 SVGAGI (reference sequence). Overall study results and limits: CD4+ contracting clones were mainly CM and EM; CD8+ ones, EMRA.

Sequencing was done on a sample of PBMCs or a T cell subset sorted from them (not recorded which). The TCR sequence derives from a man aged 18 to 35 who had mild COVID-19 (a few samples of this study predate the infection). Cell type and time point are not known. This rearrangement joins TRBV6-6 to TRBJ2-2; D gene uncertain. Here the CDR3 DNA reads TGTGCCAGCAGATTAGAGTGGGGGGAGCTGTTTTTT. It yields the protein CASRLEWGELFF.